This T cell receptor beta chain was retrieved from a study of blood T cell repertoires in COVID-19. Study-level information: Donors in the United States, Italy and Spain gave samples during acute or convalescent COVID-19. T cells, B-cell-depleted T cells, or PBMCs provided the cDNA or gDNA that served as material.

Per the original methods: Estimation of nucleated cell counts relied on the amplification of reference gene primers. Using immunoSEQ multiplex PCR, the repertoire was profiled, and TCRdb retains in-frame clones only, with some absent. V and J calls plus clone size are reproduced from that table; the DNA served to infer D and trimming. The sample includes 200,000 to 300,000 clones, over 80% of them seen just once. V was pared by 2 bases and J by 5 bases, with 6 bases of the junction left unmatched. CDR1 LGHDT and CDR2 YNNKEL come from the germline V gene (reference sequence). This CDR3 has 15 residues.

This receptor was taken from a woman aged 40 to 50 who had recovered from COVID-19. J is TRBJ1-1 and V is TRBV3-1 (or the pseudogene TRBV3-2); 9 nucleotides align to TRBD1. The sample comprised peripheral blood. CDR3 DNA: TGTGCCAGCAGCCAATTGTTCGGACAGGGGACTGAAGCTTTCTTT. Its translation is CASSQLFGQGTEAFF.